The 8 T cell receptor beta chains given below trace back to one sample, sequenced in a study of T cell repertoires in cytomegalovirus infection. MiXCR was run by TCRdb on the reads, yielding one entry per CDR3 protein. The sample consists of approximately 500,000 distinct CDR3 sequences, approximately 10% of them appearing once. Sample: PBMCs. These receptors came from a human donor in good health (CMV status not recorded). Some clones in this sample may be carry-over from other donors' samples.

The CDR3 nucleotides read TGTGCCAGCAGCTTCGTGGCTTCCAGCGAACCTCTCCAAGAGACCCAGTACTTC. It yields the protein CASSFVASSEPLQETQYF. This sequence joins TRBV2 and TRBJ2-5; D not resolved. Germline CDR1 is SNHLY and CDR2 is FYNNEI. The CDR3 runs 18 residues. V shed 6 bases and J shed 1 base, with 24 bases lying between them.

Remarks on this clonotype: Just one base apart from a much larger clone, this may be a read error. This rearrangement joins TRBV7-2 to TRBJ1-1; D is possibly TRBD1 (5 bases). The CDR3 sequence is 14 residues long. The germline V gene encodes CDR1 SGHTA and CDR2 FQGNSA. V lost 5 bases to trimming and J lost 1 base, with 11 bases between them. The CDR3 spells CASSRPGSNTEAFF. The CDR3, as DNA: TGTGCCAGCAGCCGCCCAGGGTCGAACACTGAAGCTTTCTTT.

The genes are TRBV25-1 and TRBJ2-6; a weak D match, TRBD1 (5 bases). V lost 5 bases to trimming and J lost 3 bases, with 14 bases between them. Germline CDR1 MGHDK, CDR2 SYGVNS. This CDR3 comprises 16 residues. The CDR3 loop reads CASSPPSGIGANVLTF. CDR3 coding DNA: TGTGCCAGCAGTCCACCCTCAGGGATTGGGGCCAACGTCCTGACTTTC.

The rearrangement uses TRBV5-6 and TRBJ1-1; 10 bases match TRBD1. The CDR3 consists of 16 residues. V gave up 3 bases and J gave up 2 bases; unmatched junction bases: 7. CDR1 is SGHDT, CDR2 YYEEEE, per germline. The CDR3 DNA follows: TGTGCCAGCAGCTGGCCAGGGACAGGGGTTAACACTGAAGCTTTCTTT. It yields the protein CASSWPGTGVNTEAFF.

This clonotype has a count of ten or more. The rearrangement uses TRBV7-8 and TRBJ1-4, with no clear D. The V end lost 4 bases, the J end lost 8 bases, and 14 bases lay between the germline ends. The CDR3 loop spans 14 amino acids. Germline CDR1 and CDR2: SGHVS and FQNEAQ. The CDR3 nucleotides read TGTGCCAGCAGCTCCGCGGTACATCGAGAAAAACTGTTTTTT. It is translated as CASSSAVHREKLFF.

This clonotype came up many times. This chain links TRBV20-1 with TRBJ2-7; TRBD2 aligns across 7 bases. The CDR3 extends over 14 amino acids. Trimming took 1 base from V and 2 from J; bases not matched to a gene: 5. The germline V gene encodes CDR1 DFQATT and CDR2 SNEGSKA (reference sequence). The CDR3 DNA sequence: TGCAGTGCTAGAGTAGCGGGCGTCACCTACGAGCAGTACTTC. Amino acids: CSARVAGVTYEQYF.

V is TRBV20-1 and J is TRBJ2-1; possibly TRBD2 for D (5 bases). Trimming stripped 5 bases from V and 0 bases from J, with 11 bases between. The CDR3 runs 14 residues. Germline CDR1 reads DFQATT; CDR2 reads SNEGSKA (reference sequence). CDR3 in amino acids: CSAEAESSYNEQFF. The CDR3 nucleotides read TGCAGTGCTGAAGCGGAAAGCTCCTACAATGAGCAGTTCTTC.

The table lists this clonotype with many counts. The CDR3 coding sequence is TGCGCCAGCAGAAGTCCCCGGTCTGCGGGGGGCCGGGACAATGAGCAGTTCTTC. It is translated as CASRSPRSAGGRDNEQFF. The chain couples TRBV5-1 to TRBJ2-1; 8 bases are shared with TRBD2. J was trimmed by 5 bases and V by 5 bases; bases with no gene match: 18. CDR3 length: 18 amino acids. Germline-derived CDR1 and CDR2 are SGHRS and YFSETQ.